A single sample gave rise to the 30 T cell receptor beta chains below, sequenced in a study of identical twins. TCRdb redid the calling of the 5' RACE reads with MiXCR, one entry per CDR3 protein. Of about 720,000 distinct CDR3 sequences listed, around 8.3% are singletons. The sample was also reused in another study, on yellow fever vaccine responses in identical twins.

Sequencing was carried out using PBMCs. The source of these receptors is a woman in her late teens or twenties in good health.

This chain uses TRBV7-2 with TRBJ2-3; 7 nucleotides align to TRBD2. V lost 0 bases, J lost 3 bases, and 15 bases stayed unmatched. CDR3 size: 19 residues. Germline V gives CDR1 SGHTA, CDR2 FQGNSA. The CDR3 DNA is TGTGCCAGCAGCTTAGCCTCCCTCCCTTACGGGAGGCGTACAGATACGCAGTATTTT. It specifies CASSLASLPYGRRTDTQYF.

The chain has TRBV2 and TRBJ2-1, with TRBD1 matching over 9 bases. From germline, CDR1 is SNHLY and CDR2 FYNNEI. With 5 bases clipped from V and 7 bases from J, the junction kept 9 bases outside the gene matches. CDR3 length equals 15 residues. The CDR3 region is CASSMSGQGWNEQFF. The CDR3 DNA sequence: TGTGCCAGCAGTATGAGTGGACAGGGGTGGAATGAGCAGTTCTTC.

This clonotype occurred many times. J is TRBJ2-1 and V is TRBV25-1; D is unresolved. Germline V CDR1 and CDR2: MGHDK, SYGVNS. Trimming took off 10 bases at V and 4 bases at J, with 11 bases between the two ends. The CDR3 sequence is 12 residues long. Here the CDR3 reads CATRADYNEQFF. In nucleotides, the CDR3 is TGTGCCACCAGAGCAGATTACAATGAGCAGTTCTTC.

This clonotype appeared a few times. The genes are TRBV28 and TRBJ2-1, with TRBD1 matching over 10 bases. With V trimmed by 2 bases and J by 8 bases, 12 bases remained unmatched. From germline, CDR1 is MDHEN and CDR2 SYDVKM. The CDR3 is 17 residues long. In nucleotides, the CDR3 is TGTGCCAGCAGTTTACAGTCCGGGACAGGGGTTCATTATGAGCAGTTCTTC. Translating gives CASSLQSGTGVHYEQFF.

This clonotype has a handful of counts. The CDR3 DNA sequence: TGTGCCAGCAGTCCGGGACAGGGGAAAAACAATCAGCCCCAGCATTTT. Its translation: CASSPGQGKNNQPQHF. The V and J genes are TRBV6-4 and TRBJ1-5, with 10 bases aligning to TRBD1. The CDR3 runs to 16 residues. The V and J ends lost 5 bases and 3 bases, in that order; junction bases with no gene match: 7. The V gene's germline CDR1 is MRHNA and CDR2 SNTAGT.

This clonotype showed up just a few times. The chain employs TRBV6-1 and TRBJ1-5; D unresolved. Germline V lookup: CDR1 MNHNS, CDR2 SASEGT. V lost 7 bases and J 4 bases, leaving 14 bases between the germline ends. CDR3 length: 14 residues. CDR3 protein: CASTTDGENQPQHF. The CDR3 DNA sequence: TGTGCCAGCACCACGGACGGGGAAAATCAGCCCCAGCATTTT.

The chain couples TRBV6-6 to TRBJ2-7; D gene uncertain. Germline-derived CDR1 and CDR2 are MNHNY and SVGAGI (reference sequence). The ends were cut back, 2 bases at V and 2 bases at J, with 7 bases in the middle. The CDR3 is made up of 13 amino acids. The CDR3 nucleotides are TGTGCCAGCAGTTACCCACCCCCCTACGAGCAGTACTTC. Translation gives CASSYPPPYEQYF.

The chain employs TRBV5-1 and TRBJ2-7, with 7 positions matching TRBD1. The germline gives CDR1 SGHRS, CDR2 YFSETQ. This CDR3 has 16 residues. J gave up 2 bases and V 4 bases, and 12 bases lay outside the gene matches. The chain's CDR3 is CASSEGAGQDPYEQYF. CDR3 coding DNA: TGCGCCAGCAGCGAAGGGGCCGGACAGGACCCCTACGAGCAGTACTTC.

The chain couples TRBV7-2 to TRBJ2-7; TRBD1 matches at 10 bases. The V gene end was trimmed by 3 bases and the J gene end by 6 bases; junction bases not matched to a gene: 5. CDR1 and CDR2 from the germline V gene are SGHTA and FQGNSA. The length of the CDR3 is 14 residues. The DNA of the CDR3 is TGTGCCAGCAGCTTGACAGGGGGCGAATCCGAGCAGTACTTC. Its translation: CASSLTGGESEQYF.

This clonotype was counted only a few times. The rearrangement uses TRBV29-1 and TRBJ2-3; 8 bases map to TRBD2. V shed 4 bases and J 6 bases; nucleotides not matched to a gene: 3. The germline V gene has CDR1 SQVTM and CDR2 ANQGSEA. The CDR3 runs 12 residues. The CDR3, as DNA: TGCAGCGTTGTACTAGCGGTCGATACGCAGTATTTT. Translated, it gives CSVVLAVDTQYF.

This clonotype was detected ten times or more. The V and J genes are TRBV6-1 and TRBJ2-7; D might be TRBD1 (6 bases). The V gene lost 4 bases and the J gene lost 1 base, with 14 bases spanning the gap. The germline V gene encodes CDR1 MNHNS and CDR2 SASEGT. This CDR3 is 15 amino acids long. CDR3 in amino acids: CASSGAGTKSYEQYF. CDR3 DNA: TGTGCCAGCAGTGGAGCCGGGACAAAGTCCTACGAGCAGTACTTC.

This sequence joins TRBV9 and TRBJ2-3, with 8 bases identical to TRBD2. From germline, CDR1 is SGDLS and CDR2 YYNGEE. The CDR3 is 15 amino acids. The ends lost 1 base at V and 4 bases at J; junction bases unmatched: 5. In DNA, the CDR3 is TGTGCCAGCAGCGTATACGGGAGGGTATCAGATACGCAGTATTTT. Its translation: CASSVYGRVSDTQYF.

This rearrangement joins TRBV27 to TRBJ1-5; D ambiguous. The ends were cut back, 6 bases at V and 1 base at J, with 10 bases in the middle. The germline V gene has CDR1 MNHEY and CDR2 SMNVEV (reference sequence). The CDR3 length is 14 residues. In nucleotides, the CDR3 is TGTGCCAGCAGATCTCGGCGGAGCAATCAGCCCCAGCATTTT. It specifies CASRSRRSNQPQHF.

The V call is TRBV7-2, the J call TRBJ2-3, with 7 bases fitting TRBD2. The germline gives CDR1 SGHTA, CDR2 FQGNSA. Trimming cost V 10 bases and J 3 bases; bases outside gene matches: 10. The CDR3 runs to 14 residues. This CDR3 is CATSKGLKTDTQYF. CDR3 bases: TGTGCCACCTCGAAGGGACTAAAGACAGATACGCAGTATTTT.

The rearrangement links TRBV3-1 to TRBJ2-1; a possible D gene is TRBD2 (6 bases). Trimming took off 4 bases at V and 1 base at J, with 17 bases between the two ends. The germline V gene has CDR1 LGHDT and CDR2 YNNKEL (reference sequence). The length of the CDR3 is 17 residues. The CDR3 reads CASSRRGGAESYNEQFF. The CDR3 DNA sequence: TGTGCCAGCAGCCGCCGGGGCGGGGCAGAGTCCTACAATGAGCAGTTCTTC.

This clonotype was counted a few times. V is TRBV11-1 and J is TRBJ2-2; D is undetermined. Germline-derived CDR1 and CDR2 are SGHAT and FQDESV (reference sequence). V lost 7 bases to trimming and J lost 2 bases, with 17 bases between them. CDR3 length: 16 residues. CDR3 in amino acids: CASTPSVGVNTGELFF. CDR3 DNA: TGTGCCAGCACCCCCTCGGTTGGGGTTAACACCGGGGAGCTGTTTTTT.

This clonotype was found a few times. The V call is TRBV7-9, the J call TRBJ2-4; 8 nucleotides agree with TRBD1. The CDR3 is made up of 15 amino acids. Germline assignment: CDR1 SEHNR and CDR2 FQNEAQ (reference sequence). The J segment lost 3 bases and the V segment lost 3 bases, leaving 4 bases of the junction unmatched. The CDR3 DNA reads as TGTGCCAGCAGCTTTGGACAGGGTGGCAAAAACATTCAGTACTTC. Amino acids: CASSFGQGGKNIQYF.

The chain joins TRBV20-1 to TRBJ2-1; TRBD2 matches 9 bases. This CDR3 has 17 amino acids. CDR1 and CDR2 (germline): DFQATT, SNEGSKA (reference sequence). V shed 0 bases and J 0 bases; nucleotides not matched to a gene: 6. The CDR3: CSARDPLREGSYNEQFF. The CDR3 coding sequence is TGCAGTGCTAGAGATCCCCTGCGGGAGGGCTCCTACAATGAGCAGTTCTTC.

There are a few counts of this clonotype. The chain employs TRBV27 and TRBJ1-2, with TRBD1 matching over 8 bases. Germline V gene sequence: CDR1 MNHEY, CDR2 SMNVEV (reference sequence). This CDR3 has 13 amino acids. After removal of 6 bases from V and 8 bases from J, the junction contained 8 bases not matched to a gene. In DNA form, the CDR3 reads TGTGCCAGCAGAGAGGCAGGGGGCTTGGGCTACACCTTC. Its protein product is CASREAGGLGYTF.

This clonotype was seen only a few times. The V gene is TRBV5-1, the J gene TRBJ2-7; TRBD1 agrees at 9 bases. Germline V gene data show CDR1 as SGHRS and CDR2 as YFSETQ. V lost 3 bases, J lost 6 bases, and 16 bases stayed unmatched. There are 17 residues in the CDR3. This CDR3 is CASSSIGGLQGAVEQYF. For the CDR3, the DNA is TGCGCCAGCAGCTCGATTGGGGGACTACAGGGGGCGGTCGAGCAGTACTTC. Together with reference TRBV5-1 and TRBJ2-7, the CDR3 gives the full variable domain: KAGVTQTPRYLIKTRGQQVTLSCSPISGHRSVSWYQQTPGQGLQFLFEYFSETQRNKGNFPGRFSGRQFSNSRSEMNVSTLELGDSALYLCASSSIGGLQGAVEQYFGPGTRLTVT.

This clonotype turned up a few times. This chain joins TRBV6-1 and TRBJ2-2; 7 positions match TRBD1. After removal of 5 bases from V and 8 bases from J, the junction contained 5 bases not matched to a gene. This CDR3 has 13 amino acids. Germline V gene data show CDR1 as MNHNS and CDR2 as SASEGT. The chain's CDR3 is CASSQQGSGELFF. CDR3 nucleotides: TGTGCCAGCAGTCAACAGGGGTCTGGGGAGCTGTTTTTT.

This clonotype was observed a single time. V is TRBV10-3 and J is TRBJ2-3; TRBD1 matches at 10 bases. The ends lost 4 bases at V and 5 bases at J; junction bases unmatched: 9. Germline V gene lookup returns CDR1 ENHRY and CDR2 SYGVKD. This CDR3 has 16 residues. CDR3 sequence: CAISVKTGGAEDTQYF. Written as DNA, the CDR3 is TGTGCCATCAGTGTCAAGACAGGGGGCGCGGAAGATACGCAGTATTTT.

The table lists this clonotype with many counts. The gene calls are TRBV11-2 and TRBJ2-1, with D perhaps matching TRBD2 (6 bases). CDR3 length equals 14 residues. V dropped 3 bases and J dropped 5 bases, with 11 bases sitting between them. The germline gives CDR1 SGHAT, CDR2 FQNNGV. CDR3 protein: CASSFAGSHNEQFF. The CDR3 nucleotides are TGTGCCAGCAGCTTCGCGGGGTCGCACAATGAGCAGTTCTTC. Combining the CDR3 with reference TRBV11-2 and TRBJ2-1 gives the whole variable domain EAGVAQSPRYKIIEKRQSVAFWCNPISGHATLYWYQQILGQGPKLLIQFQNNGVVDDSQLPKDRFSAERLKGVDSTLKIQPAKLEDSAVYLCASSFAGSHNEQFFGPGTRLTVL.

V and J are TRBV5-1 and TRBJ2-1; 8 nucleotides align to TRBD2. With 5 bases clipped from V and 7 bases from J, the junction kept 8 bases outside the gene matches. Germline V CDR1 and CDR2: SGHRS, YFSETQ. The CDR3 contains 14 residues. CDR3: CASRGEASGNEQFF. As DNA, the CDR3 is TGCGCCAGCAGGGGAGAGGCTAGCGGGAATGAGCAGTTCTTC.

This clonotype was seen ten or more times. This chain uses TRBV27 with TRBJ2-3; tentatively, D is TRBD1 or TRBD2 (5 bases each). The CDR3 contains 12 residues. V was clipped by 5 bases and J by 5 bases, with 8 bases between them. The germline CDR1 and CDR2 sequences are MNHEY and SMNVEV (reference sequence). CDR3 residues: CASSPGLDTQYF. The CDR3 DNA reads as TGTGCCAGCAGTCCGGGGCTAGATACGCAGTATTTT.

This clonotype was found a few times. The CDR3 DNA follows: TGTGCCAGCAGCCAAGTTTCTCGGACAGGTTCAGCTACTAGCACAGATACGCAGTATTTT. The encoded protein is CASSQVSRTGSATSTDTQYF. The chain has TRBV4-2 and TRBJ2-3; 7 positions agree with TRBD1. The CDR3 totals 20 residues. V shed 1 base and J 0 bases; nucleotides not matched to a gene: 16. CDR1 is LGHNA and CDR2 is YNFKEQ in the germline V gene.

This clonotype was detected many times. The gene calls are TRBV2 and TRBJ2-1; 8 bases match TRBD1. The V segment lost 6 bases and the J segment 5 bases; nucleotides outside the gene matches: 3. Germline V gives CDR1 SNHLY, CDR2 FYNNEI. CDR3 length: 13 residues. CDR3 DNA: TGTGCCAGCAGCAGGGGGCTGAACAATGAGCAGTTCTTC. Its translation: CASSRGLNNEQFF.

The chain joins TRBV24-1 to TRBJ2-6, with D unclear. CDR1 is KGHDR, CDR2 SFDVKD, per germline. V was clipped by 4 bases and J by 0 bases, with 9 bases between them. The CDR3 totals 16 residues. The CDR3 is CATSDQTSSGANVLTF. The CDR3 DNA reads TGTGCCACCAGTGACCAGACCAGCTCTGGGGCCAACGTCCTGACTTTC.

This clonotype was seen more than once but under ten times. The genes are TRBV5-4 and TRBJ2-4; D is perhaps TRBD1 or TRBD2 (5 bases each). The CDR3 runs to 17 residues. Germline V gives CDR1 SGHNT, CDR2 YYREEE (reference sequence). The V and J ends lost 6 bases and 2 bases respectively, with 21 bases between them. The CDR3 nucleotides read TGTGCCAGCATACTTTCGACCCAGGGAGTTTCCAAAAACATTCAGTACTTC. As protein: CASILSTQGVSKNIQYF.

This clonotype was counted at least ten times. In nucleotides, the CDR3 is TGCGCCAGCACCCATCGCGTACAAGAGACCCAGTACTTC. It specifies CASTHRVQETQYF. The V and J genes are TRBV5-1 and TRBJ2-5; D not resolved. V lost 6 bases, J lost 2 bases, and 11 bases lay in between. CDR1 and CDR2 (germline): SGHRS, YFSETQ. The CDR3 runs to 13 residues.